The clone carrying this T cell receptor (beta chain) has just a few counts. Its target is unknown. The entry originates in a study of T-cell reconstitution after alpha-beta-depleted transplantation in children. V lost 4 bases, J lost 0 bases, and 7 bases stayed unmatched. Germline CDR1 KGHDR, CDR2 SFDVKD. This CDR3 region has 16 residues. General observations from the study: Several hundred expanded graft clones reportedly supplied alpha-beta T cells about two months after transplant. T-cell numbers and diversity one year post-transplant derived largely from freshly generated T cells. High day-60 TCRbeta diversity in some patients came from surviving recipient T cells and thymic progenitors.

A TCRbeta library incorporating unique molecular identifiers was prepared. TCRdb reprocessed the PCR reads with MiXCR, giving one entry per CDR3 protein. The sample has about 610,000 distinct CDR3 sequences; roughly 30% are singletons. This receptor was taken from a boy in the first two years of life with Wiskott-Aldrich syndrome, due to receive a stem cell transplant. This material consisted of PBMCs, taken before TCRalphabeta/CD19-depleted stem cell transplant. The gene calls are TRBV24-1 and TRBJ2-5; 7 bases are shared with TRBD1. CDR3 DNA: TGTGCCACCAGTGACCAGACAGGGAGTAACCAAGAGACCCAGTACTTC. Encoded protein: CATSDQTGSNQETQYF.